Listed here are 4 T cell receptor delta chains from one sample, sequenced in a study of γδ T cells in repeated Plasmodium falciparum infection (dated by TCRdb to about 2021). Libraries came from multiplex PCR. TCRdb names Illumina MiSeq as the instrument used. TCRdb reanalyzed the public reads with the CATT caller, and identical DNA sequences were merged afterwards. The sample profile shows around 57,000 delta-chain clones; around 1.8% of them were found once. The ten largest clones capture over 14% of the sample. For bulk TCR repertoire analysis, Vgamma9/Vdelta2+ and Vdelta2-negative gammadelta T cell populations were isolated by flow sorting from peripheral blood mononuclear cells. The sample was gamma-delta T cells from blood. Receptors originate from a pool of human donors (malaria-infected and uninfected, not separated).

About this clone itself: This DNA's translation differs at residue 14 from TCRdb's protein, which comes from a much larger clone; a read error is likely, and the protein shown is translated from the DNA. CDR3 nucleotides: TGTGCTCTTGGGGACCCTACCAAACCGCACTTCTGGGGACACCCGTACACCGATAAACTCATCTTT. Its protein product is CALGDPTKPHFWGHPYTDKLIF. The J gene is TRDJ1, the V gene TRDV1, with a possible D match to TRDD3 (6 bases). The J gene, missing from TCRdb, was assigned here through DNA to germline matching. Germline values: CDR1 TSWWSYY, CDR2 QGS. CDR3 length: 22 residues. V shed 3 bases and J shed 0 bases, with 32 bases lying between them.

Many counts were recorded for this clone. The protein that TCRdb holds for this DNA derives from a much larger clone and differs from the translated DNA at residue 5, which likely indicates a read error; the protein shown here is translated from the DNA. The chain carries TRDV1 and TRDJ1; D gene ambiguous. V lost 4 bases, J lost 3 bases, and 12 bases lay in between. From germline, CDR1 is TSWWSYY and CDR2 QGS. This CDR3 comprises 14 residues. The CDR3 nucleotides read TGTGCTCTTGGGGGACTCATCGGGTCCGATAAACTCATCTTT. Translated, it gives CALGGLIGSDKLIF.

At least ten counts were recorded for this clone. This DNA translates differently at residue 7 from the TCRdb protein, which is that of a much larger clone; a read error is likely, and the protein shown is the DNA's own translation. This chain links TRDV2 with TRDJ1; D perhaps matches TRDD1 (5 bases). Germline V gene lookup returns CDR1 GEAIGNYY and CDR2 EKD. V gave up 3 bases and J gave up 6 bases, with 37 bases separating them. There are 21 residues in the CDR3. The CDR3 nucleotides are TGTGCCTGTGACCCAATAGCGCCTGAGGGTTCGAGCCCGGGGCCTCTTAATAAACTCATCTTT. It codes for CACDPIAPEGSSPGPLNKLIF.

This clone was found a few times. For this DNA, TCRdb reports the protein of a much larger clone, which diverges at residue 6, most likely from a read error; the protein presented here is translated directly from the DNA. The J gene is TRDJ1, the V gene TRDV1; 10 bases are shared with TRDD3. The V gene end was trimmed by 3 bases and the J gene end by 4 bases; junction bases not matched to a gene: 20. The CDR3 is 20 residues long. Germline values: CDR1 TSWWSYY, CDR2 QGS. The CDR3 protein is CALGDVLFDTWGIHNDKLIF. The CDR3 bases are TGTGCTCTTGGGGATGTTCTCTTCGACACTTGGGGGATACATAACGATAAACTCATCTTT.